The 21 T cell receptor beta chains listed next were all sequenced from one sample in a study of blood T cell repertoires in COVID-19. Profiled with immunoSEQ multiplex PCR; TCRdb holds only in-frame clones, not every one. The repertoire includes 150,000 to 200,000 clones, 86% of them detected once, and 2.9% sits in the top ten. Sequenced input: peripheral blood. The receptors shown here come from a woman in her twenties or thirties with active or convalescent COVID-19.

The chain is built from TRBV18 and TRBJ2-7, with D maybe TRBD2 (6 bases). Germline values: CDR1 KGHSH, CDR2 LQKENI. The germline V and J ends were trimmed by 6 bases and 4 bases, with 19 bases remaining between them. The CDR3 extends over 15 amino acids. The CDR3 region has the DNA TGTGCCAGCTCGCGGGACGGGAGTCCCATTTACGAGCAGTACTTC. Its translation is CASSRDGSPIYEQYF. Based on the CDR3 plus reference TRBV18 and TRBJ2-7, the full variable domain is NAGVMQNPRHLVRRRGQEARLRCSPMKGHSHVYWYRQLPEEGLKFMVYLQKENIIDESGMPKERFSAEFPKEGPSILRIQQVVRGDSAAYFCASSRDGSPIYEQYFGPGTRLTVT.

This clone was seen just once. The chain combines TRBV13 with TRBJ1-2; D remains ambiguous. The CDR3 is made up of 15 amino acids. The V gene lost 5 bases and the J gene lost 4 bases, with 17 bases spanning the gap. CDR1 and CDR2 (germline): PRHDT, FYEKMQ (reference sequence). CDR3 sequence (DNA): TGTGCCAGCAGCACCCGGACGTGGAGGAGCTATGGCTACACCTTC. Its protein is CASSTRTWRSYGYTF. Using reference TRBV13 and TRBJ1-2 for the parts outside the CDR3, the full variable domain is AAGVIQSPRHLIKEKRETATLKCYPIPRHDTVYWYQQGPGQDPQFLISFYEKMQSDKGSIPDRFSAQQFSDYHSELNMSSLELGDSALYFCASSTRTWRSYGYTFGSGTRLTVV.

This rearrangement joins TRBV30 to TRBJ1-5; 9 bases fit TRBD1. V trimming: 5 bases; J trimming: 4 bases; junction bases outside the gene matches: 3. Germline V CDR1 and CDR2: GTSNPN, SVGIG (reference sequence). The CDR3 has 13 residues. CDR3 bases: TGTGCCTGGGGGACAGGGCCTAATCAGCCCCAGCATTTT. Encoded protein: CAWGTGPNQPQHF.

This rearrangement joins TRBV6-5 to TRBJ2-1, with 11 bases aligning to TRBD2. Germline values: CDR1 MNHEY, CDR2 SVGAGI. The CDR3 loop spans 14 amino acids. Unmatched junction bases numbered 7, after V lost 5 bases and J lost 10 bases. CDR3 bases: TGTGCCAGCAGTACGGGACTAGCGGCCTCGGAGCAGTTCTTC. Protein sequence: CASSTGLAASEQFF.

This sequence joins TRBV5-4 and TRBJ1-6; 7 bases fit TRBD1. CDR3 length: 16 residues. The germline gives CDR1 SGHNT, CDR2 YYREEE (reference sequence). The trim removed 0 bases at V and 7 bases at J, leaving 7 bases unmatched. This CDR3 is CASSLVSDRPNSPLHF. Here the CDR3 DNA reads TGTGCCAGCAGCTTGGTATCGGACAGGCCCAATTCACCCCTCCACTTT.

This clone was found a few times. The V call is TRBV9, the J call TRBJ2-2; D might be TRBD1 (6 bases). Germline V gene sequence: CDR1 SGDLS, CDR2 YYNGEE. The CDR3 has 14 amino acids. V dropped 0 bases and J dropped 8 bases, with 11 bases sitting between them. CDR3 in amino acids: CASSVGSGTGELFF. In DNA, the CDR3 is TGTGCCAGCAGCGTAGGATCCGGGACAGGGGAGCTGTTTTTT.

The J gene is TRBJ1-5, the V gene TRBV19; 10 bases agree with TRBD1. CDR3 size: 19 residues. Trimming removed 0 bases from V and 2 bases from J; junction bases left unmatched: 10. The V gene's germline CDR1 is LNHDA and CDR2 SQIVND (reference sequence). The CDR3 DNA is TGTGCCAGTAGTATAGACAGGGACAGGGGATCGGTAGGCAATCAGCCCCAGCATTTT. Translating gives CASSIDRDRGSVGNQPQHF.

V is TRBV9 and J is TRBJ2-5; perhaps TRBD1 as D (5 bases). The V gene lost 0 bases and the J gene lost 5 bases, with 11 bases spanning the gap. This CDR3 comprises 14 residues. In germline, CDR1 is SGDLS, CDR2 YYNGEE. The CDR3 sequence is CASSVAGAWETQYF. The CDR3 region has the DNA TGTGCCAGCAGCGTAGCTGGGGCCTGGGAGACCCAGTACTTC. Drawing the rest from reference TRBV9 and TRBJ2-5, the complete variable domain is DSGVTQTPKHLITATGQRVTLRCSPRSGDLSVYWYQQSLDQGLQFLIQYYNGEERAKGNILERFSAQQFPDLHSELNLSSLELGDSALYFCASSVAGAWETQYFGPGTRLLVL.

V is TRBV5-1 and J is TRBJ1-1; the D is unclear. Trimming cost V 1 base and J 1 base, with 8 bases left between them. CDR1 is SGHRS, CDR2 YFSETQ, per germline. The CDR3 is made up of 14 amino acids. For the CDR3, the DNA is TGCGCCAGCAGCTTGCCACGAGGGAACACTGAAGCTTTCTTT. It specifies CASSLPRGNTEAFF.

The chain carries TRBV9 and TRBJ1-2; tentative D call: TRBD1 (6 bases). The V gene's germline CDR1 is SGDLS and CDR2 YYNGEE. V was trimmed by 4 bases and J by 7 bases, leaving 11 bases between them. The CDR3 runs 12 residues. CDR3 coding DNA: TGTGCCAGCAGCTCGGGACAACTTGGCTACACCTTC. Translation gives CASSSGQLGYTF.

This clone was found once. The chain joins TRBV3-1 (or the pseudogene TRBV3-2) to TRBJ1-5; D call uncertain. The V and J ends lost 0 bases and 8 bases respectively, with 14 bases between them. Germline V lookup: CDR1 LGHDT, CDR2 YNNKEL (reference sequence). This CDR3 has 15 residues. Here the CDR3 reads CASSQDLRSLEPQHF. CDR3 DNA sequence: TGTGCCAGCAGCCAAGATTTAAGGAGTCTGGAGCCCCAGCATTTT.

V is TRBV10-3 and J is TRBJ2-7; 10 bases are a match to TRBD1. J lost 5 bases, V lost 6 bases, and 10 bases had no gene match. The CDR3 length is 15 residues. Germline lookup yields CDR1 ENHRY and CDR2 SYGVKD. This CDR3 is CAISAGRQGADEQYF. The DNA for the CDR3 is TGTGCCATCAGCGCGGGTAGACAGGGGGCTGACGAGCAGTACTTC.

This clone showed up just once. The chain is built from TRBV10-2 and TRBJ1-5; 7 nucleotides align to TRBD1. Trimming took 3 bases from V and 5 from J; bases not matched to a gene: 7. The CDR3 loop spans 15 amino acids. CDR1 and CDR2 (germline): WSHSY, SAAADI. The CDR3 nucleotides read TGCGCCAGCAGTGACAGGGGGAGAGGGGATCAGCCCCAGCATTTT. Its translation: CASSDRGRGDQPQHF.

The chain carries TRBV19 and TRBJ1-5, with 7 bases fitting TRBD1. The germline V gene has CDR1 LNHDA and CDR2 SQIVND (reference sequence). This CDR3 region has 17 residues. J was trimmed by 0 bases and V by 8 bases; bases with no gene match: 13. CDR3 bases: TGTGCCAGTCAAAATTTGGGACAGCTACATAGCAATCAGCCCCAGCATTTT. Protein: CASQNLGQLHSNQPQHF. Based on the CDR3 plus reference TRBV19 and TRBJ1-5, the full variable domain is DGGITQSPKYLFRKEGQNVTLSCEQNLNHDAMYWYRQDPGQGLRLIYYSQIVNDFQKGDIAEGYSVSREKKESFPLTVTSAQKNPTAFYLCASQNLGQLHSNQPQHFGDGTRLSIL.

The chain links TRBV30 to TRBJ1-2; the D gene is possibly TRBD1 (6 bases). Trimming shortened V by 2 bases and J by 12 bases, and 16 bases separated the two germline ends. CDR1 GTSNPN and CDR2 SVGIG come from the germline V gene (reference sequence). This CDR3 contains 12 residues. The DNA of the CDR3 is TGTGCCTGGAGTCGTGGAGTGCAGGGGAACACCTTC. Amino acids: CAWSRGVQGNTF. Variable domain in full (rest from reference TRBV30 and TRBJ1-2): SQTIHQWPATLVQPVGSPLSLECTVEGTSNPNLYWYRQAAGRGLQLLFYSVGIGQISSEVPQNLSASRPQDRQFILSSKKLLLSDSGFYLCAWSRGVQGNTFGSGTRLTVV.

The genes are TRBV30 and TRBJ1-4, with 8 bases fitting TRBD1. CDR1 is GTSNPN and CDR2 is SVGIG in the germline V gene (reference sequence). V trimming: 3 bases; J trimming: 1 base; junction bases outside the gene matches: 1. The CDR3 loop spans 14 amino acids. CDR3 residues: CAWRGQGTNEKLFF. CDR3 coding DNA: TGTGCCTGGAGAGGACAGGGAACTAATGAAAAACTGTTTTTT. Combining the CDR3 with reference TRBV30 and TRBJ1-4 gives the whole variable domain SQTIHQWPATLVQPVGSPLSLECTVEGTSNPNLYWYRQAAGRGLQLLFYSVGIGQISSEVPQNLSASRPQDRQFILSSKKLLLSDSGFYLCAWRGQGTNEKLFFGSGTQLSVL.

This rearrangement joins TRBV11-3 to TRBJ1-2; 9 bases fit TRBD1. The junction had 4 bases not matched to a gene; V was cut back by 0 bases and J by 5 bases. The CDR3 is made up of 15 amino acids. CDR1 and CDR2 from the germline V gene are SGHNT and YENEEA. CDR3 DNA sequence: TGTGCCAGCAGCTTAGAAGCCGGACAGGGGTATGGCTACACCTTC. Residues: CASSLEAGQGYGYTF.

J is TRBJ1-1 and V is TRBV18; D uncertain. V shed 0 bases and J shed 1 base, with 9 bases lying between them. CDR1 is KGHSH, CDR2 LQKENI, per germline. The CDR3 contains 15 residues. The CDR3 reads CASSPPGGSNTEAFF. CDR3 in DNA: TGTGCCAGCTCACCACCAGGAGGATCGAACACTGAAGCTTTCTTT.

The J gene is TRBJ2-1, the V gene TRBV4-1; D is undetermined. V was shortened by 1 base and J by 4 bases, with 17 bases between the two germline ends. CDR3 length: 17 amino acids. The germline V gene has CDR1 MGHRA and CDR2 YSYEKL. The CDR3 spells CASSQALPTKRYNEQFF. The CDR3, as DNA: TGCGCCAGCAGCCAAGCCCTCCCAACAAAGAGGTACAATGAGCAGTTCTTC.

This clone was recorded many times. The V and J genes are TRBV2 and TRBJ1-3; D call uncertain. V was cut by 2 bases and J by 3 bases, with 11 bases left in between. The germline V gene encodes CDR1 SNHLY and CDR2 FYNNEI. This CDR3 is built from 15 residues. CDR3 in amino acids: CASSETGVSGNTIYF. Written as DNA, the CDR3 is TGTGCCAGCAGTGAAACGGGAGTGAGTGGAAACACCATATATTTT.

This clone was observed a handful of times. The chain is built from TRBV18 and TRBJ2-4; 9 bases map to TRBD2. The CDR3 runs 15 residues. Losses at the gene ends were 5 bases for V and 4 bases for J; bases not matched to a gene: 6. Germline V gene data show CDR1 as KGHSH and CDR2 as LQKENI. The CDR3 is CASSETTSGKNIQYF. In DNA, the CDR3 is TGTGCCAGCTCAGAGACAACTAGCGGGAAAAACATTCAGTACTTC.